This T cell receptor (beta chain) derives from a study of blood T cell repertoires in COVID-19. Study as a whole: The study drew acute and convalescent COVID-19 samples from the United States, Italy and Spain. Sample material is recorded as cDNA or gDNA derived from T cells, B-cell-depleted T cells, or PBMCs.

CDR1 is SEHNR, CDR2 FQNEAQ, per germline (reference sequence). The CDR3 has 13 residues. Trimming took 1 base from V and 6 from J, leaving 9 bases between them. Sequenced by immunoSEQ multiplex PCR; TCRdb stores in-frame clones only, minus some. Of some 97,000 clones in the sample, approximately 90% are singletons; the top ten hold 5.1%. The chain combines TRBV7-9 with TRBJ1-2; TRBD1 might be the D (6 bases). Sequencing input: peripheral blood. This TCR was recovered from a man in his fifties with acute or convalescent COVID-19. The CDR3 nucleotides are TGTGCCAGCAGCTTAGAAGGGGGTCATGGCTACACCTTC. Translated: CASSLEGGHGYTF. Looking up the rest from reference TRBV7-9 and TRBJ1-2 gives the full variable domain: DTGVSQNPRHKITKRGQNVTFRCDPISEHNRLYWYRQTLGQGPEFLTYFQNEAQLEKSRLLSDRFSAERPKGSFSTLEIQRTEQGDSAMYLCASSLEGGHGYTFGSGTRLTVV.